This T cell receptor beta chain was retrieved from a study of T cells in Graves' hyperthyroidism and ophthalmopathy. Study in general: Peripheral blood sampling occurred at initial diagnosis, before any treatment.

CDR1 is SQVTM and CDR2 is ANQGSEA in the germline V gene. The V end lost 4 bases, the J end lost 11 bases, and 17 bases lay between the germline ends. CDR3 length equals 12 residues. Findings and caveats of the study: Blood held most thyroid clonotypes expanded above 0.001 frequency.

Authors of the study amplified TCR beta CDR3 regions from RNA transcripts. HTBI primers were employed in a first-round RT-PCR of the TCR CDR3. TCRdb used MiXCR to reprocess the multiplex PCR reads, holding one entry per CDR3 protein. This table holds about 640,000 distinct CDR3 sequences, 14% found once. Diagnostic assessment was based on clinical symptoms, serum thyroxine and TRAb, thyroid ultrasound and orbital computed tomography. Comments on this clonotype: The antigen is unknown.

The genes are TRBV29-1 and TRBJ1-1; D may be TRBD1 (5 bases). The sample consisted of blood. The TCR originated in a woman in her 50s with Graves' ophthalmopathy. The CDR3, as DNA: TGCAGCGTTGTGCGGGACCCCATTCGTGCTTTCTTT. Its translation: CSVVRDPIRAFF.